The clone carrying this TCR beta chain was picked up many times. The data originate from a study of human T cells and chemical hapten exposure. Unique molecular identifiers were affixed to discrete cDNA molecules within the library. Authors' methods: Counts of TCRs in each sample centred on a median of about 95,000 and extended from approximately 25,000 to 650,000. From the RACE reads, TCRdb called clonotypes with MiXCR, one entry per CDR3 protein. What appears here as the V and J calls and clone size reflects TCRdb's work, not the paper's. The sample records around 120,000 distinct CDR3 sequences, roughly an eighth being singletons. This CDR3 contains 14 residues. The ends were cut back, 5 bases at V and 5 bases at J, with 13 bases in the middle. The time point is: patch test 1, 2 weeks after DPC sensitization. Treatment in this sample: therapeutic diphenylcyclopropenone sensitization with weekly scalp DPC. The authors extracted total RNA from unfractionated whole blood.

Sequencing used whole blood, obtained in connection with sensitization to the hapten diphenylcyclopropenone (DPC). The rearrangement uses TRBV12-3 or TRBV12-4 and TRBJ2-1; D is perhaps TRBD1 (7 bases). The TCR comes from a man between 18 and 35 years old with alopecia areata. Some clones in this sample may be carry-over from other donors' samples. CDR3 protein: CASSRQGGNNEQFF. The DNA of the CDR3 is TGTGCCAGCAGTAGACAGGGAGGTAACAATGAGCAGTTCTTC.